Reported below is one TCR beta chain. As yet, its antigen is unknown. Researchers report immunoSEQ v3.0 was run at survey level. Repertoires were generated with immunoSEQ multiplex PCR, while TCRdb's copy carries only in-frame clones and drops some. Altogether about 20,000 clones are present, roughly 80% being singletons, with the ten largest covering about 14%. The record originates from a study of long-term antiretroviral therapy in people with HIV. Study-level points and caveats: ART adherence, viral resistance and therapy changes went unrecorded.

This clonotype was obtained from a woman in her 30s with HIV. Source: unsorted PBMCs, taken 2.9 years after starting antiretroviral therapy.

The CDR3: CASSGGQGPYTF. In nucleotides, the CDR3 is TGTGCCAGCAGCGGTGGACAGGGTCCCTACACCTTC. The chain uses TRBV9 and TRBJ1-2, with 8 bases fitting TRBD1. Trimming removed 3 bases from V and 10 bases from J; junction bases left unmatched: 5. The CDR3 totals 12 residues. Looked up from germline, CDR1 is SGDLS and CDR2 is YYNGEE.